The 31 T cell receptor beta chains given below trace back to one sample, sequenced in a study of Tregs in tolerant kidney transplant recipients. Method: immunoSEQ multiplex PCR; TCRdb's copy keeps in-frame clones and lacks some. The repertoire holds about 81,000 clones, with more than 85% as singletons. Recipients received nonmyeloablative bone marrow transplants from related graft donors, with transient mixed chimerism. The starting material was CD4+ T cells from blood (PBMCs), obtained 24 months after the transplant. The receptors come from a human patient who received a combined kidney and bone marrow transplant. A subset of T cells may come from the graft donor.

The chain couples TRBV7-2 to TRBJ1-6; the D is unclear. CDR3 length equals 17 residues. CDR1 is SGHTA, CDR2 FQGNSA, per germline. V was shortened by 1 base and J by 8 bases, with 18 bases between the two germline ends. Here the CDR3 reads CASSLVRTGTSHSPLHF. In DNA form, the CDR3 reads TGTGCCAGCAGCTTAGTCAGGACGGGAACCTCTCATTCACCCCTCCACTTT.

This clone was seen a single time. V is TRBV28 and J is TRBJ1-5; D is perhaps TRBD1 (6 bases). The V gene lost 5 bases and the J gene lost 6 bases, with 20 bases spanning the gap. The CDR3 length is 16 residues. Germline CDR1 is MDHEN and CDR2 is SYDVKM. CDR3 protein: CASSGSGTPEGQPQHF. CDR3 coding DNA: TGTGCCAGCAGTGGCTCCGGGACACCCGAGGGTCAGCCCCAGCATTTT.

This clone was counted between two and nine times. The chain has TRBV25-1 and TRBJ2-7, with D maybe TRBD1 (6 bases). V lost 4 bases, J lost 5 bases, and 12 bases lay in between. This CDR3 has 13 residues. CDR1 and CDR2 (germline): MGHDK, SYGVNS. The CDR3: CASSAQGHDEQYF. The CDR3 DNA is TGTGCCAGCAGTGCACAGGGTCACGACGAGCAGTACTTC.

The CDR3 loop is CASSVARTTNTGELFF. CDR3 sequence (DNA): TGTGCCAGCAGCGTAGCCCGCACAACGAACACCGGGGAGCTGTTTTTT. This chain uses TRBV9 with TRBJ2-2; D is unresolved. CDR3 length: 16 residues. V shed 0 bases and J shed 0 bases, with 9 bases lying between them. The germline V gene has CDR1 SGDLS and CDR2 YYNGEE. The variable domain in full, completed from reference TRBV9 and TRBJ2-2, reads DSGVTQTPKHLITATGQRVTLRCSPRSGDLSVYWYQQSLDQGLQFLIQYYNGEERAKGNILERFSAQQFPDLHSELNLSSLELGDSALYFCASSVARTTNTGELFFGEGSRLTVL.

The chain links TRBV7-9 to TRBJ2-7; 7 bases align to TRBD1. CDR1 SEHNR and CDR2 FQNEAQ come from the germline V gene (reference sequence). The junction had 4 bases not matched to a gene; V was cut back by 5 bases and J by 3 bases. The CDR3 length is 13 residues. The CDR3 DNA follows: TGTGCCAGCAGCCGGGACAGTAACTACGAGCAGTACTTC. It codes for CASSRDSNYEQYF.

The rearrangement uses TRBV6-4 and TRBJ2-3; the match to TRBD2 covers 8 bases. V lost 3 bases and J lost 0; bases outside the gene matches: 5. The CDR3 is 16 residues long. CDR1 is MRHNA, CDR2 SNTAGT, per germline. This CDR3 reads CASSERTSFSTDTQYF. CDR3 nucleotides: TGTGCCAGCAGTGAACGGACTAGCTTTAGCACAGATACGCAGTATTTT.

The chain recombines TRBV18 with TRBJ2-5; 10 bases line up with TRBD1. Germline-derived CDR1 and CDR2 are KGHSH and LQKENI. Losses at the gene ends were 8 bases for V and 11 bases for J; bases not matched to a gene: 14. The CDR3 runs to 14 residues. The CDR3 DNA is TGTGCCAGCGCCTCCGGGACAGGGGTGTGGGAGCAGTACTTC. Amino acid sequence: CASASGTGVWEQYF.

This clone was seen once. This chain joins TRBV28 and TRBJ2-1, with a possible D match to TRBD2 (5 bases). CDR3 length equals 20 residues. Germline CDR1 reads MDHEN; CDR2 reads SYDVKM. V was clipped by 7 bases and J by 4 bases, with 32 bases between them. The CDR3 is CASTPNARTGLIEGYNEQFF. The CDR3 DNA follows: TGTGCCAGCACTCCAAACGCCCGGACTGGGTTGATTGAGGGTTACAATGAGCAGTTCTTC.

The chain carries TRBV4-3 and TRBJ1-2, with a weak D call TRBD1 (5 bases). The CDR3 length is 13 residues. V was shortened by 0 bases and J by 7 bases, with 9 bases between the two germline ends. In germline, CDR1 is LGHNA, CDR2 YSLEER. The chain's CDR3 is CASSQDQGSGYTF. DNA of the CDR3: TGCGCCAGCAGCCAAGACCAGGGAAGTGGCTACACCTTC.

The chain combines TRBV2 with TRBJ1-5, with 7 bases identical to TRBD1. There are 16 residues in the CDR3. Germline CDR1 SNHLY, CDR2 FYNNEI. The V and J ends lost 7 bases and 0 bases, in that order; junction bases with no gene match: 9. CDR3 amino acids: CASMRAPGGSNQPQHF. The CDR3 DNA is TGTGCCAGCATGAGGGCGCCAGGGGGTAGCAATCAGCCCCAGCATTTT.

This chain connects TRBV10-3 to TRBJ1-1, with D maybe TRBD1 (5 bases). Germline V gene lookup returns CDR1 ENHRY and CDR2 SYGVKD. The V end lost 4 bases, the J end lost 3 bases, and 21 bases lay between the germline ends. The CDR3 totals 17 residues. CDR3 nucleotide sequence: TGTGCCATCAGTGTCACCGGGACTCGTATTTCGGACACTGAAGCTTTCTTT. Its translation is CAISVTGTRISDTEAFF.

The chain employs TRBV11-2 and TRBJ2-3; 12 bases agree with TRBD2. Looked up from germline, CDR1 is SGHAT and CDR2 is FQNNGV. CDR3 length equals 16 residues. V trimming: 1 base; J trimming: 4 bases; junction bases outside the gene matches: 3. The CDR3, as DNA: TGTGCCAGCAGCTTAGCTCCTAGCGGGAGGGCAGATACGCAGTATTTT. Translated, it gives CASSLAPSGRADTQYF.

This chain connects TRBV18 to TRBJ2-1, with TRBD2 matching 10 bases. V was pared by 2 bases and J by 7 bases, with 8 bases of the junction left unmatched. Per germline, CDR1 KGHSH and CDR2 LQKENI. The CDR3 totals 16 residues. The CDR3 here is CASSPSLAGVLNEQFF. CDR3 DNA sequence: TGTGCCAGCTCACCATCCCTAGCGGGAGTATTGAATGAGCAGTTCTTC.

V is TRBV18 and J is TRBJ2-7, with D perhaps matching TRBD1 (5 bases). Germline CDR1 reads KGHSH; CDR2 reads LQKENI. V lost 3 bases and J 2 bases, leaving 11 bases between the germline ends. The CDR3 consists of 14 residues. In DNA form, the CDR3 reads TGTGCCAGCTCACCGAGCCAGGGCCCCTACGAGCAGTACTTC. It translates to CASSPSQGPYEQYF. Using reference TRBV18 and TRBJ2-7 for the parts outside the CDR3, the full variable domain is NAGVMQNPRHLVRRRGQEARLRCSPMKGHSHVYWYRQLPEEGLKFMVYLQKENIIDESGMPKERFSAEFPKEGPSILRIQQVVRGDSAAYFCASSPSQGPYEQYFGPGTRLTVT.

J is TRBJ1-5 and V is TRBV10-1, with 10 bases identical to TRBD1. This CDR3 spans 14 amino acids. From germline, CDR1 is WNHNN and CDR2 SYGVQD (reference sequence). V lost 10 bases and J lost 5; bases outside the gene matches: 8. The CDR3 protein is CATKDRGGHQPQHF. The CDR3 DNA reads as TGCGCCACCAAGGACAGGGGGGGCCATCAGCCCCAGCATTTT.

This clone came up once. The chain links TRBV7-8 to TRBJ2-5, with D perhaps TRBD1 (7 bases). CDR1 and CDR2 from the germline V gene are SGHVS and FQNEAQ. Deletions cut 0 bases from V and 4 bases from J, with 12 bases between. The length of the CDR3 is 15 residues. The chain's CDR3 is CASSLAYRGGETQYF. The CDR3 coding sequence is TGTGCCAGCAGCTTAGCCTACAGGGGAGGAGAGACCCAGTACTTC.

This chain connects TRBV6-5 to TRBJ2-3; TRBD1 matches at 11 bases. Germline CDR1 MNHEY, CDR2 SVGAGI. Trimming removed 8 bases from V and 0 bases from J; junction bases left unmatched: 4. CDR3 size: 15 residues. As DNA, the CDR3 is TGTGCCAGCGGGGACAGGGGGGCTAGCACAGATACGCAGTATTTT. It specifies CASGDRGASTDTQYF.

The chain couples TRBV6-5 to TRBJ1-2; possible D gene TRBD1, 6 bases. The germline V and J ends were trimmed by 2 bases and 5 bases, with 15 bases remaining between them. Germline assignment: CDR1 MNHEY and CDR2 SVGAGI. CDR3 length equals 15 residues. CDR3 sequence: CASSYDSGEAYGYTF. The CDR3 DNA sequence: TGTGCCAGCAGTTACGACTCAGGGGAAGCGTATGGCTACACCTTC.

The chain combines TRBV7-3 with TRBJ2-3; D gene ambiguous. The CDR3 runs to 14 residues. Germline lookup yields CDR1 SGHTA and CDR2 FQGTGA. V was trimmed by 1 base and J by 2 bases, leaving 7 bases between them. CDR3 sequence (DNA): TGTGCCAGCAGCTTAAACAAAGTCACAGATACGCAGTATTTT. This encodes CASSLNKVTDTQYF.

This chain joins TRBV7-8 and TRBJ2-7; 13 bases align to TRBD2. The V segment lost 4 bases and the J segment 2 bases; nucleotides outside the gene matches: 8. The CDR3 has 17 residues. Germline V lookup: CDR1 SGHVS, CDR2 FQNEAQ. The CDR3 DNA reads as TGTGCCAGCAGCTCCTCCCGGGGACTAGCGGGGACCTACGAGCAGTACTTC. Amino acids: CASSSSRGLAGTYEQYF.

The chain employs TRBV7-9 and TRBJ2-7; D is perhaps TRBD2 (5 bases). This CDR3 is 14 amino acids long. CDR1 is SEHNR and CDR2 is FQNEAQ in the germline V gene (reference sequence). Between the trimmed V and J ends, which lost 4 bases and 0 bases, there was a span of 10 bases. The CDR3 region is CASSSKAGSYEQYF. CDR3 DNA: TGTGCCAGCAGCTCAAAGGCGGGCTCCTACGAGCAGTACTTC.

J is TRBJ2-3 and V is TRBV27, with D possibly being TRBD2 (6 bases). CDR1 is MNHEY and CDR2 is SMNVEV in the germline V gene (reference sequence). This CDR3 comprises 17 residues. With 3 bases removed from V and 6 bases from J, the gap between germline ends came to 22 bases. The CDR3 DNA sequence: TGTGCCAGCAGTTTGTTAGCCGGGACTCCCCAGGTGGATACGCAGTATTTT. Translation: CASSLLAGTPQVDTQYF.

The V call is TRBV5-6, the J call TRBJ2-2; D possibly corresponds to TRBD1 (5 bases). Germline V gene data show CDR1 as SGHDT and CDR2 as YYEEEE. V lost 0 bases and J 6 bases, leaving 9 bases between the germline ends. CDR3 size: 14 residues. CDR3 amino acids: CASSLVQGAGELFF. DNA for the CDR3: TGTGCCAGCAGCTTGGTTCAGGGTGCCGGGGAGCTGTTTTTT.

CDR3 nucleotides: TGTGCCAGCAGCCGGTACCTAACCGGGGAGCTGTTTTTT. Residues: CASSRYLTGELFF. The chain joins TRBV7-2 to TRBJ2-2; D unclear. This CDR3 comprises 13 residues. Trimming stripped 5 bases from V and 5 bases from J, with 9 bases between. Germline values: CDR1 SGHTA, CDR2 FQGNSA.

The rearrangement links TRBV9 to TRBJ2-4, with D perhaps matching TRBD2 (6 bases). CDR3 length: 14 residues. With 0 bases removed from V and 9 bases from J, the gap between germline ends came to 13 bases. Germline CDR1 reads SGDLS; CDR2 reads YYNGEE. The CDR3 spells CASSVGLGVGIQYF. In DNA, the CDR3 is TGTGCCAGCAGCGTAGGACTAGGGGTTGGCATTCAGTACTTC. Together with reference TRBV9 and TRBJ2-4, the CDR3 gives the full variable domain: DSGVTQTPKHLITATGQRVTLRCSPRSGDLSVYWYQQSLDQGLQFLIQYYNGEERAKGNILERFSAQQFPDLHSELNLSSLELGDSALYFCASSVGLGVGIQYFGAGTRLSVL.

The chain has TRBV19 and TRBJ2-2; 11 nucleotides line up with TRBD2. The CDR3 covers 15 residues. CDR1 and CDR2 from the germline V gene are LNHDA and SQIVND (reference sequence). Trimming at V came to 7 bases and at J to 3 bases, leaving 4 bases not matched to a gene. This chain's CDR3 is CASTGTSGHTGELFF. Written as DNA, the CDR3 is TGTGCCAGTACCGGGACTAGCGGTCACACCGGGGAGCTGTTTTTT.

In this sample, this clone turned up a few times. The chain is built from TRBV19 and TRBJ1-3; possibly TRBD1 for D (6 bases). The CDR3 covers 13 residues. The germline CDR1 and CDR2 sequences are LNHDA and SQIVND (reference sequence). The V end was cut by 11 bases, the J end by 0 bases, with 11 bases between. CDR3: CAATGFSGNTIYF. DNA of the CDR3: TGTGCCGCCACAGGGTTCTCTGGAAACACCATATATTTT.

The rearrangement uses TRBV11-3 and TRBJ2-3; D call uncertain. The V gene lost 0 bases and the J gene lost 1 base, with 5 bases spanning the gap. This CDR3 has 14 residues. Germline CDR1 SGHNT, CDR2 YENEEA. Here the CDR3 reads CASSLEAGTDTQYF. Here the CDR3 DNA reads TGTGCCAGCAGCTTAGAGGCGGGCACAGATACGCAGTATTTT.

This chain uses TRBV9 with TRBJ2-1; D is undetermined. The CDR3 covers 14 residues. Trimming stripped 0 bases from V and 6 bases from J, with 10 bases between. The V gene's germline CDR1 is SGDLS and CDR2 YYNGEE. For the CDR3, the DNA is TGTGCCAGCAGCGTAGACTCTGCTAGCAATGAGCAGTTCTTC. Its translation is CASSVDSASNEQFF.

The chain is built from TRBV27 and TRBJ1-2, with 9 positions matching TRBD1. The CDR3 is 16 amino acids. Germline V gene lookup returns CDR1 MNHEY and CDR2 SMNVEV (reference sequence). V was clipped by 6 bases and J by 4 bases; unmatched bases: 12. The CDR3 coding sequence is TGTGCCAGCAGGGACAATCGGGACAGGGCGAGCTATGGCTACACCTTC. This translates into CASRDNRDRASYGYTF.

V is TRBV27 and J is TRBJ2-3; TRBD2 matches 7 bases. The CDR3 loop spans 15 amino acids. The J segment lost 1 base and the V segment lost 6 bases, leaving 7 bases of the junction unmatched. CDR1 and CDR2 (germline): MNHEY, SMNVEV (reference sequence). CDR3 sequence: CASRGWGGGTDTQYF. Here the CDR3 DNA reads TGTGCCAGCAGAGGGTGGGGGGGTGGCACAGATACGCAGTATTTT.